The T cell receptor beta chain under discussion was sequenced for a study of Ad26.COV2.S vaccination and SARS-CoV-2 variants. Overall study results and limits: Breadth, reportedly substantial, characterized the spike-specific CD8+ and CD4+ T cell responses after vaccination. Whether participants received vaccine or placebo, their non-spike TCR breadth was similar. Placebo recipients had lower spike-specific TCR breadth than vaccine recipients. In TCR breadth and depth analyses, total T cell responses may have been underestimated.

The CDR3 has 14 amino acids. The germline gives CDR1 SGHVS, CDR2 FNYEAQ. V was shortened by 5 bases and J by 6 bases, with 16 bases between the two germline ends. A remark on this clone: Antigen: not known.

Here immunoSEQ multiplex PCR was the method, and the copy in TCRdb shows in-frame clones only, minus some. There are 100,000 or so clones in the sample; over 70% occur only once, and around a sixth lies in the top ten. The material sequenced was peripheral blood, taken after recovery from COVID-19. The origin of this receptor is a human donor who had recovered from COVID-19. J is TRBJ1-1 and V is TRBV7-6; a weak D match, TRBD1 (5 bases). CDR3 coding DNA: TGTGCCAGCAGCAACAAAATAGTGGGGCCTGAAGCTTTCTTT. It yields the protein CASSNKIVGPEAFF.